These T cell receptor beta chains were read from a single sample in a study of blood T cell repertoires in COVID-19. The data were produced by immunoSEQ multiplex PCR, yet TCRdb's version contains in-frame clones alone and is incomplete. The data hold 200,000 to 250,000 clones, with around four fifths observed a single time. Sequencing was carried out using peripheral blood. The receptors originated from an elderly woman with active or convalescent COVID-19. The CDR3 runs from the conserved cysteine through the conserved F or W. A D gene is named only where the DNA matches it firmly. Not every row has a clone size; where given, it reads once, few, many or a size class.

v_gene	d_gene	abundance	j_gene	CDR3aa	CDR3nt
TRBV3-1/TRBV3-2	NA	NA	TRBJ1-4	CASLSTNEKLFF	TGTGCCAGCCTTTCTACTAATGAAAAACTGTTTTTT
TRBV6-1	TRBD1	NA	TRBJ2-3	CASSEARPGQGTDTQYF	TGTGCCAGCAGTGAAGCCAGGCCGGGACAGGGTACAGATACGCAGTATTTT
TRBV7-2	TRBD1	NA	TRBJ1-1	CASGQGEGTEAFF	TGTGCCAGCGGACAGGGGGAAGGCACTGAAGCTTTCTTT
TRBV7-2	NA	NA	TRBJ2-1	CASSPIAGDTYNEQFF	TGTGCCAGCAGCCCGATTGCCGGGGATACCTACAATGAGCAGTTCTTC
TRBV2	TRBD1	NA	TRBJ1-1	CASTGQVVGEAFF	TGTGCCAGCACCGGACAGGTTGTTGGGGAAGCTTTCTTT
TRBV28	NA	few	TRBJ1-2	CASSRVDYGYTF	TGTGCCAGCAGCCGGGTTGACTATGGCTACACCTTC
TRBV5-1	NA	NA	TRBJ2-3	CASSLAQGISTDTQYF	TGCGCCAGCAGCTTGGCTCAGGGAATCAGCACAGATACGCAGTATTTT
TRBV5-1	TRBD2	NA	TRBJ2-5	CASSLGLAGSRGEETQYF	TGCGCCAGCAGCTTGGGTCTAGCGGGATCCCGGGGGGAGGAGACCCAGTACTTC
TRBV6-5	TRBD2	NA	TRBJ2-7	CASSPGTSIYEQYF	TGTGCCAGCAGCCCCGGGACTAGTATCTACGAGCAGTACTTC
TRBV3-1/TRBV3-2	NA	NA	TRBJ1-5	CASSQGQGSNQPQHF	TGTGCCAGCAGCCAAGGGCAGGGTAGCAATCAGCCCCAGCATTTT
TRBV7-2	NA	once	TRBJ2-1	CASRSGGPYNEQFF	TGTGCCAGCAGATCCGGGGGGCCATACAATGAGCAGTTCTTC
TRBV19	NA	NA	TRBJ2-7	CASSIRPGTFNEQYF	TGTGCCAGTAGTATTAGGCCGGGAACCTTTAACGAGCAGTACTTC
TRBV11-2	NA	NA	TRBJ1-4	CASSLVGLSPKLNEKLFF	TGTGCCAGCAGCTTGGTGGGACTCAGTCCTAAGCTTAATGAAAAACTGTTTTTT
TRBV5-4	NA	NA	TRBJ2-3	CASSSLTSRGDTQYF	TGTGCCAGCAGCTCGCTGACTAGCAGGGGAGATACGCAGTATTTT
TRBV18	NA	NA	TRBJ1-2	CASSPSGDTYGYTF	TGTGCCAGCTCACCAAGCGGGGATACCTATGGCTACACCTTC
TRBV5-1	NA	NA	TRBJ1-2	CASSPRGVGYTF	TGCGCCAGCAGCCCTCGGGGGGTAGGCTACACCTTC
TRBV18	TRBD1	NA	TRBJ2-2	CASSLGQGSTGELFF	TGTGCCAGCTCACTTGGACAGGGTAGCACCGGGGAGCTGTTTTTT
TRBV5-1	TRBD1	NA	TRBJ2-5	CASSSGQDGETQYF	TGCGCCAGCAGCTCAGGACAGGATGGGGAGACCCAGTACTTC
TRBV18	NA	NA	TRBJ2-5	CASSRGLQETQYF	TGTGCCAGCTCACGGGGACTCCAAGAGACCCAGTACTTC
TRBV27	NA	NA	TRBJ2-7	CASSFGESYEQYF	TGTGCCAGCAGTTTTGGGGAGTCCTACGAGCAGTACTTC
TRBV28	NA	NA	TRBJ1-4	CASSFRLQTEKLFF	TGTGCCAGCAGTTTCCGCCTGCAAACAGAAAAACTGTTTTTT
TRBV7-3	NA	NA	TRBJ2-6	CASSSNRAGANVLTF	TGTGCCAGCAGCTCAAACAGGGCTGGGGCCAACGTCCTGACTTTC
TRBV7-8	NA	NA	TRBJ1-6	CASSPLLDLAAPLHF	TGTGCCAGCAGCCCGCTTCTCGATTTGGCGGCACCCCTCCACTTT
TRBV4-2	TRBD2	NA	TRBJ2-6	CASSPGTSGSSGANVLTF	TGTGCCAGCAGCCCTGGGACTAGCGGGAGTTCTGGGGCCAACGTCCTGACTTTC
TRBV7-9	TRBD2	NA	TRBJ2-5	CASSFGGDQTQYF	TGTGCCAGCAGCTTCGGGGGGGACCAGACCCAGTACTTC
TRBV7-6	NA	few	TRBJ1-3	CASSLGRQGSGNTIYF	TGTGCCAGCAGCTTAGGCAGGCAAGGATCTGGAAACACCATATATTTT
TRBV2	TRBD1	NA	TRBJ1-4	CASSLTLGTGDEKLFF	TGTGCCAGCAGCCTCACCCTGGGGACAGGGGATGAAAAACTGTTTTTT
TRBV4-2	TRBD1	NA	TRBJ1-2	CASRPGGMNYGYTF	TGTGCCAGCAGACCAGGGGGGATGAACTATGGCTACACCTTC
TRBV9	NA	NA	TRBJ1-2	CASSVAETGNYGYTF	TGTGCCAGCAGCGTAGCCGAGACAGGCAACTATGGCTACACCTTC
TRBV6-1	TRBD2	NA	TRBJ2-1	CASSGGGEQFF	TGTGCCAGCAGCGGCGGGGGGGAGCAGTTCTTC
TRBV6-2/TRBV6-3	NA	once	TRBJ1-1	CASSYSGVTMNTEAFF	TGTGCCAGCAGTTACTCCGGGGTCACCATGAACACTGAAGCTTTCTTT
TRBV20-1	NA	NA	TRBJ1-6	CSAAGNSPLHF	TGCAGTGCAGCAGGGAATTCACCCCTCCACTTT
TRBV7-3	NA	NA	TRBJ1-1	CASSLNPGNTEAFF	TGTGCCAGCAGCTTAAATCCAGGGAACACTGAAGCTTTCTTT
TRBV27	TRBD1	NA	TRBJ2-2	CASSFLDRGTGELFF	TGTGCCAGCAGCTTCCTGGACAGGGGGACCGGGGAGCTGTTTTTT
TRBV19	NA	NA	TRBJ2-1	CASSIVNSGQSGHNEQFF	TGTGCCAGTAGTATAGTCAATAGCGGTCAATCTGGGCACAATGAGCAGTTCTTC
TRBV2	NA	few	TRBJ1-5	CASSEWGQSNQPQHF	TGTGCCAGCAGTGAATGGGGACAATCTAATCAGCCCCAGCATTTT
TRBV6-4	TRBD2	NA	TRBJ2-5	CASSEREGLHQYF	TGTGCCAGCAGTGAGCGGGAGGGCCTACACCAGTACTTC
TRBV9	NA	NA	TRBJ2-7	CASGGGFSYEQYF	TGTGCCAGCGGTGGAGGTTTCTCCTACGAGCAGTACTTC
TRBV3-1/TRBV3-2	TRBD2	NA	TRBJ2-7	CASSQVLAGMDEQYF	TGTGCCAGCAGCCAAGTACTAGCGGGAATGGACGAGCAGTACTTC
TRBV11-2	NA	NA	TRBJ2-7	CASSLASYEQYF	TGTGCCAGCAGCTTAGCTTCCTACGAGCAGTACTTC
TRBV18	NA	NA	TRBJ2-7	CASSPAQGRTYEQYF	TGTGCCAGCTCACCAGCCCAGGGGCGTACCTACGAGCAGTACTTC
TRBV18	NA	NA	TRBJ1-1	CASSPQGNTEAFF	TGTGCCAGCTCTCCCCAGGGGAACACTGAAGCTTTCTTT
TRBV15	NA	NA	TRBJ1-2	CATSRDLEGLAYGYTF	TGTGCCACCAGCAGAGATCTGGAGGGATTAGCCTATGGCTACACCTTC
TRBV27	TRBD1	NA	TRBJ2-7	CASGSGQDHSYEQYF	TGTGCCAGCGGTTCGGGACAGGATCACTCCTACGAGCAGTACTTC
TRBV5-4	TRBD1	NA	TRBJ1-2	CASSVGGGAYGYTF	TGTGCCAGCAGCGTTGGAGGGGGCGCATATGGCTACACCTTC
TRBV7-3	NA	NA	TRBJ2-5	CASSLTAGQGTETQYF	TGTGCCAGCAGCTTAACTGCTGGGCAGGGAACAGAGACCCAGTACTTC
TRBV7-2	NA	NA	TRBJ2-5	CASSTGTPEVETQYF	TGTGCCAGCAGCACCGGGACTCCGGAGGTAGAGACCCAGTACTTC
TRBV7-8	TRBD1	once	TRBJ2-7	CASSSRTGGYEQYF	TGTGCCAGCAGCTCCCGGACAGGGGGCTACGAGCAGTACTTC
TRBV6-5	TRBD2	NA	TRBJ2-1	CASSYSSSGGYEQFF	TGTGCCAGCAGTTACTCGAGTAGCGGGGGGTATGAGCAGTTCTTC
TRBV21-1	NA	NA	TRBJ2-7	CASSKDRGHEQYF	TGTGCCAGCAGCAAAGACAGGGGCCACGAGCAGTACTTC
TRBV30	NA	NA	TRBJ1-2	CAWTSGRRDYGYTF	TGTGCCTGGACCTCGGGGCGGAGGGATTATGGCTACACCTTC
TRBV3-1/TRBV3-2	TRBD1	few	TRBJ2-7	CASSNPGQVYEQYF	TGTGCCAGCAGCAATCCGGGACAGGTCTACGAGCAGTACTTC
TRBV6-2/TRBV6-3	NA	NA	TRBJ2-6	CASSLTSGANVLTF	TGTGCCAGCAGTTTAACTTCTGGGGCCAACGTCCTGACTTTC
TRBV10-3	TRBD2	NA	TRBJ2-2	CAISGGGAATGELFF	TGTGCCATCAGTGGCGGGGGGGCGGCCACCGGGGAGCTGTTTTTT
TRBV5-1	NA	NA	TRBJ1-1	CASSLAGQGNTEAFF	TGCGCCAGCAGCTTGGCCGGGCAGGGTAACACTGAAGCTTTCTTT
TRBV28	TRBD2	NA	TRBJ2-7	CASSPLAGGTYEQYF	TGTGCCAGCAGTCCCCTAGCGGGAGGGACCTACGAGCAGTACTTC